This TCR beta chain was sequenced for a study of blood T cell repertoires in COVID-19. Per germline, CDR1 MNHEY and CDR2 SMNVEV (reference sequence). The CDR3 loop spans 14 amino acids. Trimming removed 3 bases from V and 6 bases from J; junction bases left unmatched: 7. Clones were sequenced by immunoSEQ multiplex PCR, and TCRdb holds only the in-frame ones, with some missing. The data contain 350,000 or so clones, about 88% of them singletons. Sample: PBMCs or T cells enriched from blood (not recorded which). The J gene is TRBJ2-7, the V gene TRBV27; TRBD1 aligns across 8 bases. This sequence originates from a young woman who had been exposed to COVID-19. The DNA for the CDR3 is TGTGCCAGCAGTTTCGGGACAGGTCCCGCCGAGCAGTACTTC. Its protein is CASSFGTGPAEQYF.